What follows is one T cell receptor (beta chain) and its context. In its sample, this clonotype was seen many times. Its antigen has not been determined. No much larger clonotype is one base removed from it; base qualities were not supplied. Patients with hyperthyroidism were aged 18 to 65 years, had been newly diagnosed, and had a disease duration of less than 2 months. Anyone with other autoimmune diseases, uncontrolled infections, pregnancy or lactation was excluded from the study. Clinical symptoms, serum thyroxine, TRAb, thyroid ultrasound and orbital computed tomography formed the basis of the diagnosis. Total RNA was extracted with Trizol reagent and quality-checked on an Agilent 2100 Bioanalyzer. The germline V gene sets CDR1 to SQVTM and CDR2 to ANQGSEA. Relative to germline, V is 1 base shorter and J is 4 bases shorter, with 16 bases between their ends. The CDR3, from cysteine to phenylalanine, totals 15 residues. The CDR3 DNA has 45 bases and is translated from base 1.

The sample originates from a study of Graves' ophthalmopathy and Graves' hyperthyroidism (dated 2018 in TCRdb). Regarding the complete study: Hyperthyroidism was considered stable if no progression to ophthalmopathy occurred within 18 months of follow-up. The study used signatures of the TCR beta repertoire to tell Graves' ophthalmopathy apart from Graves' hyperthyroidism and to predict which patients would progress to ophthalmopathy. In total, approximately 130 blood samples were TCR-sequenced: roughly 45 ophthalmopathy, some 75 hyperthyroidism and approximately 17 hyperthyroidism-to-ophthalmopathy patients. To explore V-J signatures that distinguish ophthalmopathy from hyperthyroidism, a discovery set of 100 patients was enrolled, made up of under 50 with ophthalmopathy and 55 to 65 with stable hyperthyroidism. For independent validation, a separate cohort was made up of 18 hyperthyroidism patients plus 17 patients who later progressed from hyperthyroidism to ophthalmopathy. In roughly 6 hyperthyroidism patients, T-cell repertoires of thyroid tissue and blood were compared. Following sample collection, hyperthyroidism patients were given methimazole at a starting dose of 30 mg daily, and ophthalmopathy patients were given high-dose intravenous methylprednisolone. On the study overall, not on this receptor specifically: In cross-validation, the 13-signature model distinguished ophthalmopathy from stable hyperthyroidism with just over 85% sensitivity and 81.08% specificity, while in the test set the corresponding values were about 80% and 75%. Sample size was not statistically predetermined, and group allocation was not concealed from the investigators. In validation, the model predicted ophthalmopathy progression with nearly 71% sensitivity and about 77% specificity; 12 predicted patients were CT-confirmed with GO in a median of around 6.5 months. Most of the expanded thyroid clonotypes with a frequency above 0.001 were also detected in blood, and it was suggested that the thyroid immune response may be reflected by blood repertoires.

For repertoire sequencing, the TCR beta CDR3 regions were amplified from RNA transcripts. HTBI primers and the Qiagen OneStep RT-PCR kit were used in a first-round RT-PCR, which was followed by a second-round multiplex PCR, size selection and purification. Sequencing of the libraries was carried out on an Illumina HiSeq2000 in paired-end mode with 100 bp reads. For the original study's pipeline: SOAPnuke was used to process the reads, throwing out any read that had adapters, had uncalled bases, had a mean Phred below 15, or lacked an exact constant-primer or identifier match. COPE v1.2.5 was used to merge high-quality paired reads. Unique nucleotide sequences were defined as clonotypes and aligned to IMGT TRB V, D and J references using MiTCR v1.1. The analysis was limited to V-J combinations with a frequency above 0.0001, which together covered roughly 99% of the repertoires. For each V-J combination, a TCR clonal expansion and chaos score was defined as F50 clonal expansion divided by the chaos observed in the TCRdist matrix. Features were reduced by Welch's t-statistics and random forest to around 14 V-J combinations, which fed a naive Bayes classifier. The similarity between thyroid and blood repertoires was quantified using the Morisita-Horn index. TCRdb reprocessed the public reads (quality trimming at Q25 with fastp, clone calling with MiXCR) and kept in-frame beta chains. Entries are consolidated by CDR3 protein sequence, retaining the most common genes and DNA. V and J calls and clone size were set by TCRdb, not the authors. A total of around 1,200,000 distinct CDR3 sequences appear in this sample, about 36% of them only once. 11% of the sample is taken by the ten largest.

The chain is encoded by TRBV29-1 joined to TRBJ1-1; possibly the D gene is TRBD1, per 5 matching bases. The sequenced material came from peripheral blood or thyroid tissue (not recorded which). This clonotype was obtained from an adult man with Graves' hyperthyroidism. The CDR3 here reads CSVEGTFRVGTEAFF. The DNA sequence follows: TGCAGCGTTGAAGGAACCTTCAGGGTAGGCACTGAAGCTTTCTTT.